A single sample is the source of the 15 T cell receptor beta chains below, sequenced in a study of molecular identifiers for immune sequencing clone quantification. TCRdb processed the PCR reads anew with MiXCR; each CDR3 protein has one entry. The sample records about 100,000 distinct CDR3 sequences, around 20% being singletons. The sequenced sample was naive CD8+ T cells from blood, with Jurkat cell RNA spiked in. Subset: FACS-sorted CD8+CD4-CCR7+CD45RA+ naive T cells. The source of these receptors is a human donor in good health. Some libraries in this study had Jurkat cell RNA spiked in.

This clonotype was detected many times. This sequence joins TRBV11-2 and TRBJ2-3, with no clear D. V was cut by 5 bases and J by 4 bases, with 7 bases left in between. The CDR3 extends over 12 amino acids. Per germline, CDR1 SGHAT and CDR2 FQNNGV. The CDR3 sequence: CASSVSADTQYF. The CDR3 DNA reads as TGTGCCAGCAGCGTCAGCGCAGATACGCAGTATTTT.

This clonotype occurred many times. The gene calls are TRBV28 and TRBJ2-7; D is unresolved. V was trimmed by 5 bases and J by 6 bases, leaving 14 bases between them. The germline V gene encodes CDR1 MDHEN and CDR2 SYDVKM. The CDR3 runs 13 residues. This CDR3 is CASSLLAGPEQYF. The DNA of the CDR3 is TGTGCCAGCAGTCTCCTCGCCGGCCCCGAGCAGTACTTC. Full variable domain (rest looked up from reference TRBV28 and TRBJ2-7): DVKVTQSSRYLVKRTGEKVFLECVQDMDHENMFWYRQDPGLGLRLIYFSYDVKMKEKGDIPEGYSVSREKKERFSLILESASTNQTSMYLCASSLLAGPEQYFGPGTRLTVT.

This clonotype was counted at least ten times. The chain joins TRBV5-1 to TRBJ1-1; a weak D match, TRBD1 (5 bases). The CDR3 covers 18 residues. Per germline, CDR1 SGHRS and CDR2 YFSETQ. V lost 0 bases and J lost 5, with 23 bases in between. The CDR3, as DNA: TGCGCCAGCAGCTTGGCGGCGCCTTTTGTCGTCGGGGGTACTGAAGCTTTCTTT. Its protein is CASSLAAPFVVGGTEAFF.

This clonotype was detected only a few times. The chain couples TRBV20-1 to TRBJ2-1; 9 nucleotides align to TRBD1. Looked up from germline, CDR1 is DFQATT and CDR2 is SNEGSKA (reference sequence). The J segment lost 5 bases and the V segment lost 5 bases, leaving 10 bases of the junction unmatched. The CDR3 consists of 15 residues. CDR3 coding DNA: TGCAGTGCTGACCCGGGACAGGGATCAAACAATGAGCAGTTCTTC. It translates to CSADPGQGSNNEQFF.

This clonotype was seen more than once but under ten times. The chain has TRBV27 and TRBJ2-2; 10 bases are a match to TRBD2. Looked up from germline, CDR1 is MNHEY and CDR2 is SMNVEV (reference sequence). J lost 5 bases, V lost 7 bases, and 10 bases had no gene match. The CDR3 is 16 amino acids. The CDR3, as DNA: TGTGCCAGCACAAGGGCTAGCGGGAGAGGGACCGGGGAGCTGTTTTTT. Translating it yields CASTRASGRGTGELFF.

This clonotype was recorded at least ten times. This sequence joins TRBV4-1 and TRBJ2-1; 11 bases agree with TRBD2. Unmatched junction bases numbered 13, after V lost 4 bases and J lost 8 bases. CDR3 length equals 17 residues. CDR1 is MGHRA and CDR2 is YSYEKL in the germline V gene. CDR3 DNA sequence: TGCGCCAGCAGCCGCGTAGTTAGCGGGGGGGCCGGGGATGAGCAGTTCTTC. Translation gives CASSRVVSGGAGDEQFF.

The DNA of the CDR3 is TGCGCCAGCAGTCCAGGACTAGCATCCTACGAGCAGTACTTC. Its translation: CASSPGLASYEQYF. The chain carries TRBV4-1 and TRBJ2-7, with TRBD2 matching 8 bases. Germline lookup yields CDR1 MGHRA and CDR2 YSYEKL. The CDR3 extends over 14 amino acids. Germline trimming cut 6 bases from V and 1 base from J; bases unmatched to any gene: 5.

In the case of this clonotype: The conserved phenylalanine or tryptophan normally closing the CDR3 is absent here, so this likely arose from a read error. V usage is TRBV12-3 or TRBV12-4 and J usage is TRBJ2-4; 11 bases are a match to TRBD2. With 3 bases clipped from V and 9 bases from J, the junction kept 7 bases outside the gene matches. CDR3 length: 15 amino acids. The CDR3, as DNA: TGTGCCAGCAGTTTCGTAGCGGGAGGGCCGGGCATTCAGTACTCC. It specifies CASSFVAGGPGIQYS.

This clonotype has ten or more counts. V and J are TRBV27 and TRBJ2-6; D not resolved. The V and J ends lost 6 bases and 3 bases respectively, with 12 bases between them. The CDR3 is made up of 15 amino acids. Per the germline V gene, CDR1 is MNHEY and CDR2 is SMNVEV (reference sequence). The CDR3 region has the DNA TGTGCCAGCAGCCCCCCCGGCTTTGGGGCCAACGTCCTGACTTTC. It yields the protein CASSPPGFGANVLTF.

On this clonotype: It may be a read error: a sequence one base away is much more abundant. This rearrangement joins TRBV7-9 to TRBJ2-3, with unresolved D. CDR1 and CDR2 from the germline V gene are SEHNR and FQNEAQ (reference sequence). This CDR3 region has 13 residues. Trimming pared 5 bases from V and 5 bases from J, leaving 11 bases between. CDR3 protein: CASSVRVGDTQYF. CDR3 sequence (DNA): TGTGCCAGCAGCGTCCGGGTCGGAGATACGCAGTATTTT.

This clonotype was found once. A single base separates this from a much larger clone, so it may be a read error. The chain combines TRBV25-1 with TRBJ2-1; 7 bases are a match to TRBD2. Looked up from germline, CDR1 is MGHDK and CDR2 is SYGVNS. The CDR3 totals 17 residues. The chain's CDR3 is CASGDDDLAATYNEQFF. DNA of the CDR3: TGTGCCAGCGGTGACGACGACCTAGCGGCTACCTACAATGAGCAGTTCTTC.

This clonotype was observed a few times. The chain combines TRBV21-1 with TRBJ1-2; TRBD1 is the table's D call and was not checked against the DNA. TRBV21-1 is recorded as a pseudogene. CDR3 length: 15 residues. CDR3 nucleotide sequence: TGTGCCAGCAGCAAAGTAGACAGGGGCAGGTATGGCTACACCTTC. This encodes CASSKVDRGRYGYTF.

This clonotype was seen many times. This CDR3 is CSARGMVASTDTQYF. CDR3 in DNA: TGCAGTGCTAGAGGGATGGTGGCTAGCACAGATACGCAGTATTTT. The chain employs TRBV20-1 and TRBJ2-3; no firm D call. V shed 1 base and J shed 0 bases, with 11 bases lying between them. Germline CDR1 and CDR2: DFQATT and SNEGSKA (reference sequence). CDR3 length equals 15 residues.

The chain joins TRBV29-1 to TRBJ2-7; D is undetermined. This CDR3 has 14 residues. V gave up 4 bases and J gave up 3 bases, with 16 bases separating them. Germline V gene lookup returns CDR1 SQVTM and CDR2 ANQGSEA. The DNA of the CDR3 is TGCAGCGTTGCTTCCAGTGCATCCTACTACGAGCAGTACTTC. This codes for CSVASSASYYEQYF.

In this sample, this clonotype turned up many times. The chain carries TRBV6-2 or TRBV6-3 and TRBJ1-5, with D possibly being TRBD1 (6 bases). This CDR3 comprises 14 residues. V was clipped by 6 bases and J by 3 bases, with 12 bases between them. In germline, CDR1 is MNHEY, CDR2 SVGEGT. CDR3 sequence (DNA): TGTGCCAGCAGCCTACAGGGCTTCAATCAGCCCCAGCATTTT. Translating gives CASSLQGFNQPQHF.